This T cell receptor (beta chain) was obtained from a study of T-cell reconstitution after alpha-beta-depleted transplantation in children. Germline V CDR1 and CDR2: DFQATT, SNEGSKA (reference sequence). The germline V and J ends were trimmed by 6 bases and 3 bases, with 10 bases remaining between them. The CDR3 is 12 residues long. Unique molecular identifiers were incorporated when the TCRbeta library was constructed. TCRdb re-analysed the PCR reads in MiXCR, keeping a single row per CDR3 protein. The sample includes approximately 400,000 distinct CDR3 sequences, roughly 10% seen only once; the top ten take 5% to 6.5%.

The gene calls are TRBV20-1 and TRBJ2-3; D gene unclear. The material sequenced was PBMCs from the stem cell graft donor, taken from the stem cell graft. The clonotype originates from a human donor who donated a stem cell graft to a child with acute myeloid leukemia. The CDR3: CSAKVLTDTQYF. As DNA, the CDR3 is TGCAGTGCCAAGGTCCTGACAGATACGCAGTATTTT.